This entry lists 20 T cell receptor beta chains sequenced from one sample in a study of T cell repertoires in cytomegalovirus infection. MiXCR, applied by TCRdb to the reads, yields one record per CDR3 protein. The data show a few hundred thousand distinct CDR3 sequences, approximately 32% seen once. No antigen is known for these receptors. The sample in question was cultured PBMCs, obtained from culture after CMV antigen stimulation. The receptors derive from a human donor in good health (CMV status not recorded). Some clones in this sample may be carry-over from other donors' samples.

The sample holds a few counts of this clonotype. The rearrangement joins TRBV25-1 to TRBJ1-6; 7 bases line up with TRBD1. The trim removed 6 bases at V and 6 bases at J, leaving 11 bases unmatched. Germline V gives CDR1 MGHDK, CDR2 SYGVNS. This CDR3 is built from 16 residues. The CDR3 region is CASSQGAGGGNSPLHF. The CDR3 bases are TGTGCCAGCAGCCAAGGGGCAGGGGGAGGTAATTCACCCCTCCACTTT.

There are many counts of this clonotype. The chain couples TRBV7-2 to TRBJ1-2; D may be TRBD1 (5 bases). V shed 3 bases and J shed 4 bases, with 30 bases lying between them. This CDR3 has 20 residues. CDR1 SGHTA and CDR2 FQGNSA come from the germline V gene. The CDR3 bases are TGTGCCAGCAGCTTTGACGTAACAAGGGTTCGGACACCATATCTCTATGGCTACACCTTC. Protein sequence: CASSFDVTRVRTPYLYGYTF.

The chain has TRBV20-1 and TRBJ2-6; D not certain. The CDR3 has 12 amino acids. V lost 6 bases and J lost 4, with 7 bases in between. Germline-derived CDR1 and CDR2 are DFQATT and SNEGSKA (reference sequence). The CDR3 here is CSAGSGANVLTF. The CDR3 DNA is TGCAGTGCAGGGTCCGGGGCCAACGTCCTGACTTTC.

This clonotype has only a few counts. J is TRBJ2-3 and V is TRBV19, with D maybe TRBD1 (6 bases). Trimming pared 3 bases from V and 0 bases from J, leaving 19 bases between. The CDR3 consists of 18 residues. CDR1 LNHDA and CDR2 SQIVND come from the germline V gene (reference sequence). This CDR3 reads CASSIFPPRGRSTDTQYF. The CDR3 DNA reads TGTGCCAGTAGTATTTTCCCCCCTAGGGGGAGAAGCACAGATACGCAGTATTTT.

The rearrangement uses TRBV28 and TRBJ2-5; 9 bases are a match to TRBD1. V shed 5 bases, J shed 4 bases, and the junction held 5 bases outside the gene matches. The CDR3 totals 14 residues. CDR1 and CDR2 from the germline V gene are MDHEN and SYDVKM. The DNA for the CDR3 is TGTGCCAGCAGTCGACGACAGGGGGTAGAGACCCAGTACTTC. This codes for CASSRRQGVETQYF.

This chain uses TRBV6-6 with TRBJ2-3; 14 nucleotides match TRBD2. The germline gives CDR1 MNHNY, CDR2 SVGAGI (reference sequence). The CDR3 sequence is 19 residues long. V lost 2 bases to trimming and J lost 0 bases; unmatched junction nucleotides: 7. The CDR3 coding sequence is TGTGCCAGCAGTTACGGGGGGACTAGCGGGGGTCACAGCACAGATACGCAGTATTTT. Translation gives CASSYGGTSGGHSTDTQYF.

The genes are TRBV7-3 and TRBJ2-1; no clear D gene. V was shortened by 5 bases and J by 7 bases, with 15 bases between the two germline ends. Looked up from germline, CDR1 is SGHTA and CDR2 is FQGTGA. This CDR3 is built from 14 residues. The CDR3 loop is CASSSSGAYNEQFF. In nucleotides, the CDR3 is TGTGCCAGCAGCAGCTCAGGCGCTTATAATGAGCAGTTCTTC.

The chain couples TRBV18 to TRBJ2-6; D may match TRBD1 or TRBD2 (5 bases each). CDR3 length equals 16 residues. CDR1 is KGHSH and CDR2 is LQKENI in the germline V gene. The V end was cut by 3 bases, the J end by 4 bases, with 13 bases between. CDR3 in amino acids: CASSPQAGAGANVLTF. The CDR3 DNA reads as TGTGCCAGCTCACCTCAGGCCGGGGCGGGGGCCAACGTCCTGACTTTC.

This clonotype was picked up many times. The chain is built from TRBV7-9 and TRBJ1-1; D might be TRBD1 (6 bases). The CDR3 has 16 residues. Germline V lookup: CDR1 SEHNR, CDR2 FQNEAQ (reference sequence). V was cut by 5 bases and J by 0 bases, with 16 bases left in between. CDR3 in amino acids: CASSHSRDKMNTEAFF. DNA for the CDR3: TGTGCCAGCAGCCATTCCCGGGACAAAATGAACACTGAAGCTTTCTTT.

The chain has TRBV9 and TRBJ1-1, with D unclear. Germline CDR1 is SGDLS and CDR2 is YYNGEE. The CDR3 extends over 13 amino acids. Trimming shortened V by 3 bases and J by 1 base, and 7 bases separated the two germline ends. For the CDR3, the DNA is TGTGCCAGCAGCGATGCACCGAACACTGAAGCTTTCTTT. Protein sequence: CASSDAPNTEAFF.

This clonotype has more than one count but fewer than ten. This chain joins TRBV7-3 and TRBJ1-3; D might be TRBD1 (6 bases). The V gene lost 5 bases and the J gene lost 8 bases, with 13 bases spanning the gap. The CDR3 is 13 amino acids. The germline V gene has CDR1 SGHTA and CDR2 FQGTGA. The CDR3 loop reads CASSPPDSYTIYF. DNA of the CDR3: TGTGCCAGCAGCCCCCCGGACAGCTACACCATATATTTT.

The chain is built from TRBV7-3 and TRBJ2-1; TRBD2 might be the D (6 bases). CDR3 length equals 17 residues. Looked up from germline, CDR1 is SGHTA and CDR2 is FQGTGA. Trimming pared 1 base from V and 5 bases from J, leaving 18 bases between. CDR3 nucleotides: TGTGCCAGCAGCTTAAGTGGGGGGTGGGAGTTTGACAATGAGCAGTTCTTC. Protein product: CASSLSGGWEFDNEQFF.

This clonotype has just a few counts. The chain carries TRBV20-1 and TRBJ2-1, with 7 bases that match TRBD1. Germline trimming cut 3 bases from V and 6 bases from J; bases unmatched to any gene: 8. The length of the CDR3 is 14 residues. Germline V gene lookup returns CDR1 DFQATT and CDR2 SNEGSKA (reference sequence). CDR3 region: CSARSAPGGNEQFF. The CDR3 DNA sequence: TGCAGTGCTAGGAGTGCACCAGGGGGCAATGAGCAGTTCTTC.

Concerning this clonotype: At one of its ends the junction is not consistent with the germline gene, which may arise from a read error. The CDR3 protein is CASSLGEGIYQETQYF. The CDR3 DNA reads TGTGCCAGCAGTTTAGGGGAGGGGATTTACCAGGAGACCCAGTACTTC. The rearrangement uses TRBV6-5 and TRBJ2-5; 7 bases line up with TRBD2. The CDR3 length is 16 residues. The V gene's germline CDR1 is MNHEY and CDR2 SVGAGI.

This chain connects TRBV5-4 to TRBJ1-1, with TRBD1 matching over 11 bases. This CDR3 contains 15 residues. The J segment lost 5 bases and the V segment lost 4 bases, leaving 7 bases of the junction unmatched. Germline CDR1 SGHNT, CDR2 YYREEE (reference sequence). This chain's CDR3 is CASSNQGDRGTEAFF. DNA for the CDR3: TGTGCCAGCAGCAATCAAGGGGACAGGGGGACTGAAGCTTTCTTT.

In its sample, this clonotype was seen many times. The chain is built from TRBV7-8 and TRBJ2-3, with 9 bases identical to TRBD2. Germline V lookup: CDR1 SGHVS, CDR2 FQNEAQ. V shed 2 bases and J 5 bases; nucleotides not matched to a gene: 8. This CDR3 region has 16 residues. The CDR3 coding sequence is TGTGCCAGCAGCTTACGGCGGGAGGGCCCCATAGATACGCAGTATTTT. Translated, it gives CASSLRREGPIDTQYF.

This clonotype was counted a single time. As DNA, the CDR3 is TGTGCCAGTAGTGTTTCAGGGACCGGGGAGCTGTTTTTT. As protein: CASSVSGTGELFF. J is TRBJ2-2 and V is TRBV19; D might be TRBD1 (5 bases). CDR3 length: 13 amino acids. The V gene's germline CDR1 is LNHDA and CDR2 SQIVND (reference sequence). With 5 bases removed from V and 5 bases from J, the gap between germline ends came to 9 bases. The variable domain in full, completed from reference TRBV19 and TRBJ2-2, reads DGGITQSPKYLFRKEGQNVTLSCEQNLNHDAMYWYRQDPGQGLRLIYYSQIVNDFQKGDIAEGYSVSREKKESFPLTVTSAQKNPTAFYLCASSVSGTGELFFGEGSRLTVL.

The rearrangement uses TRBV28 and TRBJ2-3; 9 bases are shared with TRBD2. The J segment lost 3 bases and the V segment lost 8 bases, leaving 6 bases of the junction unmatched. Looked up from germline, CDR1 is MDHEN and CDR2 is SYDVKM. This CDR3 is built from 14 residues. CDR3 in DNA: TGTGCCAGCCGGCTAGCGGGAATGACAGATACGCAGTATTTT. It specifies CASRLAGMTDTQYF.

The CDR3 sequence: CASSSRTSGVLYEQYF. The DNA for the CDR3 is TGTGCCAGCAGCTCTAGGACTAGCGGGGTGCTCTACGAGCAGTACTTC. The genes are TRBV7-3 and TRBJ2-7; 12 positions agree with TRBD2. CDR1 is SGHTA and CDR2 is FQGTGA in the germline V gene. The CDR3 is 16 residues long. V was pared by 4 bases and J by 3 bases, with 7 bases of the junction left unmatched.

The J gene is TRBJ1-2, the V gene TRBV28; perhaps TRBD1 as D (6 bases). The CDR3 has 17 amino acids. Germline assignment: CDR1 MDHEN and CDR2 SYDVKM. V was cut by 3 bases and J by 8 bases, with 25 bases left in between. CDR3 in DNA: TGTGCCAGCAGTTTCCCCCTCCCCGGGCAGGGGATAAAGGGCTACACCTTC. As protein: CASSFPLPGQGIKGYTF.